The 3 T cell receptor beta chains given below trace back to one sample, sequenced in a study of blood T cell repertoires in COVID-19. Some clones are missing from TCRdb's copy, which holds only in-frame ones; the method was immunoSEQ multiplex PCR. The sample has around 300,000 clones; approximately 85% are singletons. The sample was peripheral blood. Every receptor here comes from a woman in her seventies with acute or convalescent COVID-19.

The V gene is TRBV11-3, the J gene TRBJ2-3, with D possibly matching TRBD2 (7 bases). Germline values: CDR1 SGHNT, CDR2 YENEEA. V was cut by 5 bases and J by 5 bases, with 17 bases left in between. The CDR3 sequence is 15 residues long. In nucleotides, the CDR3 is TGTGCCAGCAGCCCCGGAGGGGGGGTAGGAGATACGCAGTATTTT. Its protein is CASSPGGGVGDTQYF.

J is TRBJ1-2 and V is TRBV12-3 or TRBV12-4, with TRBD1 matching over 9 bases. Trimming removed 6 bases from V and 8 bases from J; junction bases left unmatched: 4. The CDR3 has 12 amino acids. For the CDR3, the DNA is TGTGCCAGCAGACAGGGGGCGGGAGGCTACACCTTC. It yields the protein CASRQGAGGYTF.

The chain is built from TRBV5-1 and TRBJ2-3; 11 bases fit TRBD2. This CDR3 is 18 amino acids long. The germline CDR1 and CDR2 sequences are SGHRS and YFSETQ. The V gene end was trimmed by 7 bases and the J gene end by 2 bases; junction bases not matched to a gene: 15. The CDR3 protein is CASRQENLAGGFTDTQYF. In DNA form, the CDR3 reads TGCGCCAGCCGTCAAGAAAACCTAGCGGGGGGATTCACAGATACGCAGTATTTT.